These T cell receptor beta chains were read from a single sample in a study of blood T cell repertoires in COVID-19. Profiling relied on immunoSEQ multiplex PCR, and the TCRdb table lists in-frame clones only, not all of them. Of approximately 210,000 clones in the sample, over 75% were seen once. The source material was PBMCs or T cells enriched from blood (not recorded which). These receptors all come from a man aged 25-40 years in a cohort exposed to, infected with or recovered from COVID-19 (not recorded which). The conserved cysteine and the conserved F or W are not part of the CDR3 here. Where a row states a size, it is once, few, many or the class of an expanded clone; other rows omit it.

J | size | V | CDR3
TRBJ2-3 | . | TRBV11-2 | ASSTGTRGTDTQY
TRBJ2-2 | . | TRBV5-1 | ASRGRARGTSGVPDTGELF
TRBJ2-5 | . | TRBV9 | ASSLDLATQY
TRBJ1-1 | . | TRBV27 | ASSPGGTEAF
TRBJ1-2 | . | TRBV11-2 | ASSLAGTRGGDT
TRBJ2-7 | . | TRBV7-8 | ASSRKTGTGYYEQY
TRBJ1-2 | . | TRBV5-1 | ASSLGDSTNYGYT
TRBJ1-1 | . | TRBV7-2 | ASSYPKHSPNTEAF
TRBJ2-5 | . | TRBV18 | ASSPGLAEETQY
TRBJ1-1 | once | TRBV28 | ASSPGQGVGVNTEAF
TRBJ2-4 | . | TRBV28 | ASSPTFRQGAPAWGAKNIQY
TRBJ2-3 | . | TRBV4-3 | ASSQDGQGSTNTQY
TRBJ1-4 | . | TRBV3-1/TRBV3-2 | ASSQGQGTVEKLF
TRBJ2-7 | . | TRBV27 | ASSSAAGYEQY
TRBJ2-3 | . | TRBV6-5 | ASGHSGGSTDTQY
TRBJ2-1 | . | TRBV5-1 | ASMSTNEQF
TRBJ2-7 | . | TRBV28 | ASSAPLGASYEQY
TRBJ2-2 | . | TRBV5-3 | ARSAETGSGELF
TRBJ2-2 | once | TRBV28 | ASSTTGAGPNTGELF
TRBJ2-7 | . | TRBV27 | ASRTGQGSTEQY
TRBJ2-1 | . | TRBV19 | ASSPGVWNEQF
TRBJ2-7 | . | TRBV6-1 | ASSEGLAEYEQY
TRBJ2-4 | . | TRBV3-1/TRBV3-2 | ASSQGGQGAGVDIQY
TRBJ2-1 | few | TRBV28 | ASSRTSGTYNEQF
TRBJ2-7 | . | TRBV12-3/TRBV12-4 | ASSLRGEQY
TRBJ1-5 | . | TRBV12-3/TRBV12-4 | ASGGTSNQPQH
TRBJ2-5 | . | TRBV27 | ASSFVAGVETQY
TRBJ2-5 | few | TRBV28 | ASRQTGQQETQY
TRBJ1-5 | once | TRBV2 | ASSVFTGWNQPQH
TRBJ2-7 | . | TRBV9 | ASSVGDRAYEQY
TRBJ2-7 | . | TRBV7-2 | ASSLNRGGEQY
TRBJ1-1 | . | TRBV5-1 | ASSLAGQNTEAF
TRBJ1-2 | once | TRBV27 | ASGLDRYGYT
TRBJ1-1 | . | TRBV19 | ASKWGGKFTEAF
TRBJ2-7 | few | TRBV28 | ASNPTGDEQY
TRBJ2-7 | . | TRBV10-3 | AMSQLLAGNVYEQY
TRBJ1-1 | . | TRBV4-2 | ASSHGAGGPGTEAF